These 23 T cell receptor beta chains share one sample of origin, sequenced in a study of OX40 agonist ivuxolimab in advanced cancers. The library relied on the immunoSEQ multiplex PCR assay. As stored in TCRdb, this immuneACCESS dataset retains in-frame rearrangements with V and J assigned. A fraction of the clones does not appear; measured against another copy, unresolved V genes explain less than half of the discrepancy, and the remainder lacks a known reason. The sample table holds 60,000 or so clones, of which nearly 90% were seen once. 9.5% to 15% of the sample is held by the ten biggest clonotypes. The source was CD4+ or CD8+ T cells sorted from blood, collected in a trial of the OX40 agonist ivuxolimab. Source of these receptors: an adult with an advanced solid tumor such as melanoma, head and neck, liver or kidney cancer.

The genes are TRBV19 and TRBJ2-3, with D possibly matching TRBD2 (5 bases). The CDR3 sequence is 16 residues long. Germline V gene sequence: CDR1 LNHDA, CDR2 SQIVND (reference sequence). The V and J ends lost 7 bases and 3 bases respectively, with 20 bases between them. The CDR3 sequence: CASTPGWGSVTDTQYF. The CDR3, as DNA: TGTGCCAGTACCCCGGGGTGGGGATCGGTAACAGATACGCAGTATTTT.

This clone occurred a few times. The rearrangement links TRBV29-1 to TRBJ2-1; D is unclear. Germline CDR1 SQVTM, CDR2 ANQGSEA. The CDR3 has 14 residues. Trimming shortened V by 2 bases and J by 0 bases, and 8 bases separated the two germline ends. The CDR3 region has the DNA TGCAGCGTTGAACGCGGATTCTCCTACAATGAGCAGTTCTTC. It encodes CSVERGFSYNEQFF.

This clone was seen once. The chain links TRBV30 to TRBJ2-7; D ambiguous. Trimming took off 3 bases at V and 7 bases at J, with 10 bases between the two ends. This CDR3 comprises 11 residues. Germline CDR1 and CDR2: GTSNPN and SVGIG (reference sequence). CDR3 residues: CAWSPDLEQYF. The CDR3 DNA reads TGTGCCTGGAGCCCCGACTTGGAGCAGTACTTC. The full variable domain, rest sourced from reference TRBV30 and TRBJ2-7, is SQTIHQWPATLVQPVGSPLSLECTVEGTSNPNLYWYRQAAGRGLQLLFYSVGIGQISSEVPQNLSASRPQDRQFILSSKKLLLSDSGFYLCAWSPDLEQYFGPGTRLTVT.

The chain is built from TRBV29-1 and TRBJ1-4, with 9 bases lining up with TRBD1. Germline lookup yields CDR1 SQVTM and CDR2 ANQGSEA. J gave up 6 bases and V 6 bases, and 8 bases lay outside the gene matches. The CDR3 loop spans 14 amino acids. The CDR3 sequence: CSVGGTGKDEKLFF. The CDR3 bases are TGCAGCGTGGGTGGGACAGGGAAGGATGAAAAACTGTTTTTT.

The chain couples TRBV4-2 to TRBJ2-5, with TRBD2 matching 8 bases. J was trimmed by 5 bases and V by 0 bases; bases with no gene match: 5. Looked up from germline, CDR1 is LGHNA and CDR2 is YNFKEQ. The CDR3 loop spans 15 amino acids. CDR3 bases: TGTGCCAGCAGCCAAGAACAGACTAGCGCTGAGACCCAGTACTTC. It encodes CASSQEQTSAETQYF.

The genes are TRBV4-2 and TRBJ1-4; no clear D gene. The CDR3 runs 15 residues. V lost 0 bases and J lost 8, with 13 bases in between. The germline gives CDR1 LGHNA, CDR2 YNFKEQ. The CDR3 reads CASSQELVIEEKLFF. The CDR3 DNA reads TGTGCCAGCAGCCAAGAGTTGGTAATAGAAGAAAAACTGTTTTTT.

J is TRBJ2-7 and V is TRBV7-6; a weak D match, TRBD2 (6 bases). The CDR3 runs 15 residues. The ends were cut back, 7 bases at V and 4 bases at J, with 20 bases in the middle. The V gene's germline CDR1 is SGHVS and CDR2 FNYEAQ. CDR3 sequence reads: CASTPYLGGPYEQYF. The CDR3 DNA follows: TGTGCCAGCACCCCCTACCTGGGGGGACCTTACGAGCAGTACTTC.

This chain links TRBV7-8 with TRBJ2-7, with 8 bases fitting TRBD2. Looked up from germline, CDR1 is SGHVS and CDR2 is FQNEAQ. Trimming at V came to 7 bases and at J to 3 bases, leaving 5 bases not matched to a gene. This CDR3 comprises 13 residues. For the CDR3, the DNA is TGTGCCAGCAACCCCGGGACTAGCTACGAGCAGTACTTC. Protein: CASNPGTSYEQYF.

The gene calls are TRBV19 and TRBJ2-7, with a possible D match to TRBD1 (7 bases). This CDR3 region has 15 residues. Trimming pared 1 base from V and 6 bases from J, leaving 16 bases between. The germline V gene encodes CDR1 LNHDA and CDR2 SQIVND (reference sequence). The CDR3 bases are TGTGCCAGTAGTATAGGCGGCAGGGGGGTCGGCGAGCAGTACTTC. As protein: CASSIGGRGVGEQYF.

The chain links TRBV4-1 to TRBJ1-2, with 7 bases matching TRBD1. The J segment lost 2 bases and the V segment lost 6 bases, leaving 9 bases of the junction unmatched. Per germline, CDR1 MGHRA and CDR2 YSYEKL. CDR3 length: 15 amino acids. The CDR3 loop reads CASRSEGAGNYGYTF. Written as DNA, the CDR3 is TGCGCCAGCAGGTCCGAGGGGGCAGGGAACTATGGCTACACCTTC.

V and J are TRBV7-9 and TRBJ2-6; D gene unclear. The CDR3 extends over 16 amino acids. V was trimmed by 2 bases and J by 1 base, leaving 9 bases between them. Germline-derived CDR1 and CDR2 are SEHNR and FQNEAQ (reference sequence). Here the CDR3 DNA reads TGTGCCAGCAGCTTATCTAGGGTTTCTGGGGCCAACGTCCTGACTTTC. It encodes CASSLSRVSGANVLTF.

This clone occurred a few times. The gene calls are TRBV7-2 and TRBJ2-3; TRBD2 matches 13 bases. The CDR3 extends over 18 amino acids. V gave up 2 bases and J gave up 6 bases; unmatched junction bases: 11. Germline V lookup: CDR1 SGHTA, CDR2 FQGNSA. The CDR3 DNA sequence: TGTGCCAGCAGCTTACTACTAGCGGGAGGGCCTAAGTTTGATACGCAGTATTTT. Translation: CASSLLLAGGPKFDTQYF. Supplemented by reference TRBV7-2 and TRBJ2-3, the full variable domain reads GAGVSQSPSNKVTEKGKDVELRCDPISGHTALYWYRQSLGQGLEFLIYFQGNSAPDKSGLPSDRFSAERTGGSVSTLTIQRTQQEDSAVYLCASSLLLAGGPKFDTQYFGPGTRLTVL.

The chain recombines TRBV28 with TRBJ2-1, with a possible D match to TRBD2 (5 bases). The germline CDR1 and CDR2 sequences are MDHEN and SYDVKM. Trimming pared 2 bases from V and 7 bases from J, leaving 15 bases between. The CDR3 loop spans 15 amino acids. CDR3 DNA sequence: TGTGCCAGCAGTTTAGGGTGGGAGCAGGAAAATGAGCAGTTCTTC. This gives the protein CASSLGWEQENEQFF.

The chain links TRBV2 to TRBJ1-5; D is undetermined. Looked up from germline, CDR1 is SNHLY and CDR2 is FYNNEI. This CDR3 has 15 residues. Trimming took off 4 bases at V and 0 bases at J, with 10 bases between the two ends. The CDR3 loop reads CASSVTGYSNQPQHF. In DNA form, the CDR3 reads TGTGCCAGCAGTGTTACCGGATATAGCAATCAGCCCCAGCATTTT.

CDR3 loop: CASSLDGNGRHRETQYF. DNA for the CDR3: TGTGCCAGCAGCTTAGACGGAAACGGGAGGCATAGAGAGACCCAGTACTTC. V and J are TRBV7-9 and TRBJ2-5; the match to TRBD2 covers 7 bases. This CDR3 comprises 17 residues. Looked up from germline, CDR1 is SEHNR and CDR2 is FQNEAQ (reference sequence). J gave up 4 bases and V 1 base, and 12 bases lay outside the gene matches.

This rearrangement joins TRBV6-4 to TRBJ2-1, with no clear D. V gave up 7 bases and J gave up 6 bases, with 10 bases separating them. The CDR3 sequence is 12 residues long. Germline-derived CDR1 and CDR2 are MRHNA and SNTAGT. The CDR3: CASKSVTNEQFF. DNA of the CDR3: TGTGCCAGCAAATCCGTAACCAATGAGCAGTTCTTC.

The chain combines TRBV29-1 with TRBJ2-3, with a tentative D call TRBD1 (5 bases). The V end lost 4 bases, the J end lost 6 bases, and 8 bases lay between the germline ends. The CDR3 runs to 11 residues. From germline, CDR1 is SQVTM and CDR2 ANQGSEA. The CDR3 nucleotides are TGCAGCGTTGCCAGGGTGGATACGCAGTATTTT. Protein: CSVARVDTQYF.

CDR3 sequence: CASSEKSGRFSGNTIYF. For the CDR3, the DNA is TGTGCCAGCAGTGAAAAGTCAGGGAGGTTCTCTGGAAACACCATATATTTT. This chain links TRBV2 with TRBJ1-3; a possible D gene is TRBD1 (5 bases). Germline V CDR1 and CDR2: SNHLY, FYNNEI. The CDR3 runs 17 residues. Trimming cost V 2 bases and J 0 bases, with 14 bases left between them.

The genes are TRBV4-1 and TRBJ2-3, with D tentatively TRBD2 (6 bases). V lost 0 bases, J lost 4 bases, and 8 bases lay in between. Per the germline V gene, CDR1 is MGHRA and CDR2 is YSYEKL. CDR3 size: 14 residues. CDR3 region: CASSQEGEADTQYF. The CDR3, as DNA: TGCGCCAGCAGCCAAGAGGGGGAGGCAGATACGCAGTATTTT.

The J gene is TRBJ2-3, the V gene TRBV27; D is perhaps TRBD2 (6 bases). The V gene's germline CDR1 is MNHEY and CDR2 SMNVEV (reference sequence). There are 16 residues in the CDR3. V was pared by 4 bases and J by 2 bases, with 16 bases between. CDR3 sequence reads: CASSSRPGSYTDTQYF. In nucleotides, the CDR3 is TGTGCCAGCAGTTCGCGCCCCGGGAGCTACACAGATACGCAGTATTTT.

The chain uses TRBV23-1 and TRBJ2-5; D gene uncertain. TRBV23-1 has ORF status, its function being uncertain. This CDR3 region has 13 residues. The V end was cut by 4 bases, the J end by 0 bases, with 6 bases between. The CDR3 sequence: CASSPGDQETQYF. Here the CDR3 DNA reads TGCGCCAGCAGTCCAGGCGACCAAGAGACCCAGTACTTC.

The rearrangement uses TRBV11-2 and TRBJ1-4, with TRBD1 matching 7 bases. The CDR3 covers 18 residues. V shed 0 bases, J shed 7 bases, and the junction held 14 bases outside the gene matches. The germline V gene has CDR1 SGHAT and CDR2 FQNNGV. The CDR3 protein is CASSLDLVGGGFPEKLFF. The CDR3 nucleotides read TGTGCCAGCAGCTTAGATCTAGTAGGGGGCGGGTTCCCTGAAAAACTGTTTTTT.

The chain recombines TRBV6-1 with TRBJ2-3; D remains unclear. Germline lookup yields CDR1 MNHNS and CDR2 SASEGT. V lost 4 bases, J lost 2 bases, and 13 bases lay in between. The CDR3 runs to 15 residues. The CDR3 reads CASSASGLNTDTQYF. Written as DNA, the CDR3 is TGTGCCAGCAGTGCTTCGGGTCTTAACACAGATACGCAGTATTTT.